The text below deals with one T cell receptor beta chain. Profiled with immunoSEQ multiplex PCR; TCRdb holds only in-frame clones, not every one. The sample includes 55,000 or so clones, roughly 90% of them seen just once. The CDR3 consists of 17 residues. The V and J ends lost 0 bases and 10 bases respectively, with 24 bases between them. Germline V gives CDR1 SGHDN, CDR2 FVKESK. The data originate from a study of T cell changes during pregnancy in multiple sclerosis. The specimen was CD4+ T cells from peripheral blood mononuclear cells, collected after pregnancy. V is TRBV14 and J is TRBJ1-1, with D possibly being TRBD1 (6 bases). The sequence was obtained from a female donor in good health, enrolled as a control in a pregnancy study. The CDR3 nucleotides read TGTGCCAGCAGCCAAGATAACCCTACAGGGAGGGCAAATGGAGCTTTCTTT. It yields the protein CASSQDNPTGRANGAFF.